A single sample is the source of the 30 T cell receptor beta chains below, sequenced in a study of blood T cell repertoires in COVID-19. Sequenced by immunoSEQ multiplex PCR; TCRdb stores in-frame clones only, minus some. This table has over 300,000 clones, approximately 82% appearing once. The sample consisted of peripheral blood. All receptors come from a woman in her forties or fifties with acute or convalescent COVID-19.

The chain couples TRBV30 to TRBJ2-2; 7 nucleotides line up with TRBD2. The CDR3 length is 15 residues. Germline V lookup: CDR1 GTSNPN, CDR2 SVGIG (reference sequence). The V and J ends lost 4 bases and 5 bases, in that order; junction bases with no gene match: 10. The CDR3 region is CAWTAWGEGTGELFF. The DNA for the CDR3 is TGTGCCTGGACGGCGTGGGGGGAGGGTACCGGGGAGCTGTTTTTT.

The chain uses TRBV5-1 and TRBJ2-7; the match to TRBD2 covers 12 bases. CDR1 and CDR2 (germline): SGHRS, YFSETQ. The V segment lost 0 bases and the J segment 2 bases; nucleotides outside the gene matches: 0. The CDR3 length is 15 residues. This chain's CDR3 is CASSLGTSGTYEQYF. The CDR3 bases are TGCGCCAGCAGCTTGGGGACTAGCGGGACCTACGAGCAGTACTTC.

The genes are TRBV24-1 and TRBJ1-1; D possibly corresponds to TRBD1 (6 bases). Deletions cut 4 bases from V and 0 bases from J, with 17 bases between. There are 17 residues in the CDR3. CDR1 is KGHDR, CDR2 SFDVKD, per germline. In DNA form, the CDR3 reads TGTGCCACCAGTGACCCCGCGACAGGAGGCCTGAACACTGAAGCTTTCTTT. Its translation: CATSDPATGGLNTEAFF.

The genes are TRBV2 and TRBJ1-2, with TRBD1 matching over 7 bases. From germline, CDR1 is SNHLY and CDR2 FYNNEI. The CDR3 is 13 residues long. Trimming removed 5 bases from V and 4 bases from J; junction bases left unmatched: 4. CDR3: CASSKGASYGYTF. The CDR3 nucleotides are TGTGCCAGCAGTAAGGGGGCCTCCTATGGCTACACCTTC.

J is TRBJ2-1 and V is TRBV24-1; 11 bases line up with TRBD2. The CDR3 extends over 14 amino acids. Germline assignment: CDR1 KGHDR and CDR2 SFDVKD. V shed 6 bases and J 6 bases; nucleotides not matched to a gene: 3. The CDR3 region has the DNA TGTGCCACCAGTCTAGCGGGGGGTTTCAATGAGCAGTTCTTC. As protein: CATSLAGGFNEQFF.

J is TRBJ1-2 and V is TRBV2, with unresolved D. The CDR3 has 13 amino acids. Trimming removed 6 bases from V and 5 bases from J, with 13 bases in between. Germline assignment: CDR1 SNHLY and CDR2 FYNNEI. The CDR3 loop is CASRTDKTYGYTF. Here the CDR3 DNA reads TGTGCCAGCAGGACCGACAAGACATATGGCTACACCTTC.

The chain joins TRBV3-1 (or the pseudogene TRBV3-2) to TRBJ2-7; 8 bases align to TRBD2. CDR3 size: 14 residues. V dropped 4 bases and J dropped 1; count of bases not matched to a gene: 3. Per germline, CDR1 LGHDT and CDR2 YNNKEL (reference sequence). CDR3 in DNA: TGTGCCAGCAGCCGGACTAGCAATTCCTACGAGCAGTACGTC. It yields the protein CASSRTSNSYEQYV.

A single count supports this clone. This chain connects TRBV29-1 to TRBJ1-2; D is ambiguous. The V gene lost 0 bases and the J gene lost 6 bases, with 14 bases spanning the gap. This CDR3 spans 14 amino acids. Germline CDR1 and CDR2: SQVTM and ANQGSEA. The chain's CDR3 is CSVEDAGFNDGYTF. CDR3 nucleotide sequence: TGCAGCGTTGAAGATGCGGGATTCAACGATGGCTACACCTTC.

The chain employs TRBV24-1 and TRBJ1-5, with D unresolved. Between the trimmed V and J ends, which lost 3 bases and 5 bases, there was a span of 7 bases. From germline, CDR1 is KGHDR and CDR2 SFDVKD. The CDR3 totals 13 residues. This CDR3 is CATSDAPDQPQHF. The CDR3 bases are TGTGCCACCAGTGATGCGCCGGATCAGCCCCAGCATTTT.

The CDR3: CASREKGQGLTDTQYF. DNA of the CDR3: TGTGCCAGTAGGGAAAAGGGACAGGGGTTGACAGATACGCAGTATTTT. The chain recombines TRBV19 with TRBJ2-3; TRBD1 matches at 10 bases. The CDR3 totals 16 residues. Trimming removed 6 bases from V and 3 bases from J; junction bases left unmatched: 9. The germline V gene has CDR1 LNHDA and CDR2 SQIVND (reference sequence).

A remark on this clone: The same CDR3 arises from other DNA sequences in this sample as well. This chain links TRBV5-1 with TRBJ2-5, with D possibly TRBD1 on 6 matching bases. Germline V gene lookup returns CDR1 SGHRS and CDR2 YFSETQ. The length of the CDR3 is 13 residues. The V end lost 2 bases, the J end lost 4 bases, and 9 bases lay between the germline ends. CDR3 DNA: TGCGCCAGCAGCTTAGGGGGAGCAGAGACCCAGTACTTC. This sequence encodes CASSLGGAETQYF. The full variable domain, rest sourced from reference TRBV5-1 and TRBJ2-5, is KAGVTQTPRYLIKTRGQQVTLSCSPISGHRSVSWYQQTPGQGLQFLFEYFSETQRNKGNFPGRFSGRQFSNSRSEMNVSTLELGDSALYLCASSLGGAETQYFGPGTRLLVL.

V is TRBV5-4 and J is TRBJ1-2; possible D gene TRBD1, 6 bases. CDR3 length equals 15 residues. Trimming shortened V by 3 bases and J by 4 bases, and 16 bases separated the two germline ends. The germline CDR1 and CDR2 sequences are SGHNT and YYREEE (reference sequence). The CDR3: CASSYTGLQGYGYTF. The CDR3, as DNA: TGTGCCAGCAGCTATACAGGGCTTCAGGGCTATGGCTACACCTTC.

This clone was detected once. The rearrangement joins TRBV19 to TRBJ1-2; no definite D call. The CDR3 covers 14 residues. V was trimmed by 6 bases and J by 8 bases, leaving 19 bases between them. The germline V gene has CDR1 LNHDA and CDR2 SQIVND (reference sequence). The CDR3 here is CASSIRPVGGGYTF. The CDR3 DNA reads TGTGCCAGTAGCATCCGTCCCGTTGGAGGAGGCTACACCTTC.

Notes on this clone: The junction differs from germline at one of its ends, possibly a read error. The chain joins TRBV7-2 to TRBJ2-3; D might be TRBD2 (6 bases). The V gene's germline CDR1 is SGHTA and CDR2 FQGNSA. The length of the CDR3 is 13 residues. The CDR3 region has the DNA TGTGCCAGCAGCCTAGCGCTTGGCGATACGCAGTATTTT. Translating gives CASSLALGDTQYF.

The rearrangement links TRBV7-8 to TRBJ2-2; TRBD1 might be the D (6 bases). Germline V gene data show CDR1 as SGHVS and CDR2 as FQNEAQ. CDR3 length: 19 residues. Trimming took off 0 bases at V and 0 bases at J, with 17 bases between the two ends. CDR3 sequence: CASSLARIIGGTNTGELFF. CDR3 coding DNA: TGTGCCAGCAGCTTAGCGCGTATTATAGGGGGTACGAACACCGGGGAGCTGTTTTTT.

V is TRBV6-5 and J is TRBJ2-5; D call uncertain. V shed 6 bases and J shed 3 bases, with 5 bases lying between them. This CDR3 has 11 residues. Germline lookup yields CDR1 MNHEY and CDR2 SVGAGI. CDR3 sequence: CASSYEETQYF. The CDR3 bases are TGTGCCAGCAGCTATGAAGAGACCCAGTACTTC.

The V and J genes are TRBV29-1 and TRBJ2-5; 15 nucleotides agree with TRBD2. Trimming at V came to 6 bases and at J to 4 bases, leaving 3 bases not matched to a gene. Germline loops: CDR1 SQVTM, CDR2 ANQGSEA. This CDR3 has 14 amino acids. The CDR3 sequence is CSVTGLAGGETQYF. As DNA, the CDR3 is TGCAGCGTCACGGGACTAGCGGGAGGAGAGACCCAGTACTTC.

This clone has a handful of counts. This chain links TRBV10-2 with TRBJ1-1, with a possible D match to TRBD1 (6 bases). The ends were cut back, 5 bases at V and 4 bases at J, with 20 bases in the middle. The CDR3 covers 16 residues. CDR1 and CDR2 from the germline V gene are WSHSY and SAAADI. The CDR3 sequence: CASSPSLDSRSTEAFF. The CDR3 nucleotides read TGCGCCAGCAGTCCTTCCCTGGACAGCCGCTCCACTGAAGCTTTCTTT.

The gene calls are TRBV6-6 and TRBJ1-4; D might be TRBD1 (5 bases). CDR1 is MNHNY and CDR2 is SVGAGI in the germline V gene (reference sequence). Trimming cost V 7 bases and J 6 bases, with 12 bases left between them. This CDR3 is 13 amino acids long. CDR3 DNA sequence: TGTGCCAGCACCAACGGGGGGGATGAAAAACTGTTTTTT. Residues: CASTNGGDEKLFF.

The chain has TRBV7-3 and TRBJ2-1, with D maybe TRBD2 (6 bases). V lost 2 bases and J lost 0, with 8 bases in between. CDR1 SGHTA and CDR2 FQGTGA come from the germline V gene. The length of the CDR3 is 15 residues. For the CDR3, the DNA is TGTGCCAGCAGCTTAGCGGGGATCTCCTACAATGAGCAGTTCTTC. Its translation: CASSLAGISYNEQFF.

The sample holds one count of this clone. This sequence joins TRBV7-9 and TRBJ2-1, with 14 bases fitting TRBD2. The CDR3 has 15 amino acids. In germline, CDR1 is SEHNR, CDR2 FQNEAQ (reference sequence). The ends lost 5 bases at V and 7 bases at J; junction bases unmatched: 4. This CDR3 is CASSLTSGRGNEQFF. CDR3 in DNA: TGTGCCAGCAGCCTGACTAGCGGGAGGGGAAATGAGCAGTTCTTC.

This clone was picked up a small number of times. This rearrangement joins TRBV29-1 to TRBJ2-1; D is possibly TRBD1 (5 bases). CDR1 SQVTM and CDR2 ANQGSEA come from the germline V gene. CDR3 length: 15 amino acids. V was trimmed by 0 bases and J by 1 base, leaving 10 bases between them. The CDR3 region is CSVEDGRGSYNEQFF. In DNA, the CDR3 is TGCAGCGTTGAAGATGGAAGGGGATCCTACAATGAGCAGTTCTTC.

The chain recombines TRBV6-5 with TRBJ2-7; D possibly corresponds to TRBD1 (5 bases). V gave up 7 bases and J gave up 4 bases, with 14 bases separating them. Germline assignment: CDR1 MNHEY and CDR2 SVGAGI. CDR3 length: 13 amino acids. The CDR3 DNA sequence: TGTGCCAGCAAATTCGACAGAAGGTACGAGCAGTACGTC. Protein product: CASKFDRRYEQYV.

The V call is TRBV5-5, the J call TRBJ2-3, with TRBD1 identical over 8 bases. This CDR3 comprises 15 residues. Per the germline V gene, CDR1 is SGHKS and CDR2 is YYEKEE (reference sequence). Trimming took 6 bases from V and 8 from J; bases not matched to a gene: 14. This CDR3 reads CASIPQTGEAGTQYF. As DNA, the CDR3 is TGTGCCAGCATCCCACAGACAGGGGAGGCGGGTACGCAGTATTTT.

The genes are TRBV7-3 and TRBJ2-3, with D perhaps matching TRBD2 (5 bases). This CDR3 is built from 15 residues. V lost 6 bases and J lost 2, with 15 bases in between. Germline CDR1 is SGHTA and CDR2 is FQGTGA. The CDR3 protein is CASRPVGGNTDTQYF. For the CDR3, the DNA is TGTGCCAGCAGGCCGGTTGGAGGCAACACAGATACGCAGTATTTT.

This clone was counted a single time. The chain links TRBV14 to TRBJ2-7; TRBD1 agrees at 7 bases. J gave up 3 bases and V 4 bases, and 6 bases lay outside the gene matches. CDR1 is SGHDN and CDR2 is FVKESK in the germline V gene. The CDR3 sequence is 14 residues long. The DNA for the CDR3 is TGTGCCAGCAGCCCTGACAGGGAGTTCTACGAGCAGTACTTC. Amino acids: CASSPDREFYEQYF.

This chain joins TRBV5-1 and TRBJ1-1; 8 positions agree with TRBD1. The CDR3 has 15 residues. Germline-derived CDR1 and CDR2 are SGHRS and YFSETQ. V lost 2 bases, J lost 6 bases, and 9 bases stayed unmatched. The CDR3 sequence: CASSFFGQGTSEAFF. Here the CDR3 DNA reads TGCGCCAGCAGCTTCTTCGGACAGGGTACCTCTGAAGCTTTCTTT. Together with reference TRBV5-1 and TRBJ1-1, the CDR3 gives the full variable domain: KAGVTQTPRYLIKTRGQQVTLSCSPISGHRSVSWYQQTPGQGLQFLFEYFSETQRNKGNFPGRFSGRQFSNSRSEMNVSTLELGDSALYLCASSFFGQGTSEAFFGQGTRLTVV.

The rearrangement links TRBV6-6 to TRBJ1-5, with 8 bases aligning to TRBD1. The CDR3 has 16 amino acids. The V segment lost 7 bases and the J segment 3 bases; nucleotides outside the gene matches: 11. The V gene's germline CDR1 is MNHNY and CDR2 SVGAGI (reference sequence). CDR3 sequence reads: CASTTRQGANNQPQHF. As DNA, the CDR3 is TGTGCCAGCACCACCAGGCAGGGGGCTAACAATCAGCCCCAGCATTTT.

This chain connects TRBV3-1 (or the pseudogene TRBV3-2) to TRBJ1-2; TRBD1 matches 8 bases. V shed 1 base, J shed 8 bases, and the junction held 12 bases outside the gene matches. CDR3 size: 16 residues. CDR1 is LGHDT, CDR2 YNNKEL, per germline (reference sequence). DNA of the CDR3: TGTGCCAGCAGCCAAGGGACAGGGTCTCAACTGTGGGGCTACACCTTC. This translates into CASSQGTGSQLWGYTF.

V and J are TRBV5-1 and TRBJ2-1; 7 bases match TRBD1. There are 13 residues in the CDR3. The germline CDR1 and CDR2 sequences are SGHRS and YFSETQ. The V segment lost 3 bases and the J segment 8 bases; nucleotides outside the gene matches: 5. The CDR3 loop reads CASSSYRGDEQFF. DNA for the CDR3: TGCGCCAGCAGCTCATACAGGGGCGATGAGCAGTTCTTC.